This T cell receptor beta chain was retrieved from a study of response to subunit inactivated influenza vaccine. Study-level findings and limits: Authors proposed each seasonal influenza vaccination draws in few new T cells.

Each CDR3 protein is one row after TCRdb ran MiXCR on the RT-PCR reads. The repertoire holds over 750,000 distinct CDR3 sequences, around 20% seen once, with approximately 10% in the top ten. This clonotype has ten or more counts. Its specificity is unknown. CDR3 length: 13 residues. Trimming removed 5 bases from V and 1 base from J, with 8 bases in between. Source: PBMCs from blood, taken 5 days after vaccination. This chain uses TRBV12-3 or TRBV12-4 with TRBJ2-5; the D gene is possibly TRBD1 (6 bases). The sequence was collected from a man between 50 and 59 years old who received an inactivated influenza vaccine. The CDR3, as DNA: TGTGCCAGCAGTAAGGACAGCCAAGAGACCCAGTACTTC. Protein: CASSKDSQETQYF.